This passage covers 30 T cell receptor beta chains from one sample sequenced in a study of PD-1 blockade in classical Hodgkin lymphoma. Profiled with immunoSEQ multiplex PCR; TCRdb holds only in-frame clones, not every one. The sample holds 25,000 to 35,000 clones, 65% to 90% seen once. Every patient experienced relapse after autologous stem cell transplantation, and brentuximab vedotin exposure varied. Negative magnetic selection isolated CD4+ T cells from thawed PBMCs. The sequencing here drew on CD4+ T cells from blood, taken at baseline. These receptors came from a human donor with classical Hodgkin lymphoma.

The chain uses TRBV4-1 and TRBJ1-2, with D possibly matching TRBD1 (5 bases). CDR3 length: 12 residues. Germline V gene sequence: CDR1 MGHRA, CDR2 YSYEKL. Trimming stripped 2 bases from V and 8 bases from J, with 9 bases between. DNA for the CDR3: TGCGCCAGCAGCCAATTCGGGGGAGGCTACACCTTC. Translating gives CASSQFGGGYTF.

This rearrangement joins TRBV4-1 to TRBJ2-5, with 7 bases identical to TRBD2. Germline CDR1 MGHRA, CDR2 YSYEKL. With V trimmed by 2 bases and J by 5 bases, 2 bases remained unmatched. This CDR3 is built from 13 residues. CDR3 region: CASSQLAGETQYF. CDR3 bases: TGCGCCAGCAGCCAATTAGCGGGCGAGACCCAGTACTTC.

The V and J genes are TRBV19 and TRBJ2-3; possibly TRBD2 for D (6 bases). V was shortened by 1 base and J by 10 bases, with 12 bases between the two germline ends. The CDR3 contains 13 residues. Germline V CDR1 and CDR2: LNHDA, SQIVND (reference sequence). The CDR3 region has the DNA TGTGCCAGTAGTATAGGGGACTCCAGATCGCAGTATTTT. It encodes CASSIGDSRSQYF.

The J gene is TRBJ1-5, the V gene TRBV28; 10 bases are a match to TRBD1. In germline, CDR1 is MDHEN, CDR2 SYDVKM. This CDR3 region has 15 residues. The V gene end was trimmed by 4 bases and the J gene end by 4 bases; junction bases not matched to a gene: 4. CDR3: CASSSTGGRNQPQHF. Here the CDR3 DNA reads TGTGCCAGCAGTTCGACAGGGGGCCGGAATCAGCCCCAGCATTTT. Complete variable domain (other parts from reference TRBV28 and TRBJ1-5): DVKVTQSSRYLVKRTGEKVFLECVQDMDHENMFWYRQDPGLGLRLIYFSYDVKMKEKGDIPEGYSVSREKKERFSLILESASTNQTSMYLCASSSTGGRNQPQHFGDGTRLSIL.

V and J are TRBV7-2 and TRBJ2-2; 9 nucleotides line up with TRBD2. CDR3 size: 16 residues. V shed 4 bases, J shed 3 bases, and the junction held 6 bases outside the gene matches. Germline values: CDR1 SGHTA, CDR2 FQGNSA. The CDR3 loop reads CASSSVAGADTGELFF. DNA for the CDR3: TGTGCCAGCAGCTCCGTAGCGGGAGCGGACACCGGGGAGCTGTTTTTT.

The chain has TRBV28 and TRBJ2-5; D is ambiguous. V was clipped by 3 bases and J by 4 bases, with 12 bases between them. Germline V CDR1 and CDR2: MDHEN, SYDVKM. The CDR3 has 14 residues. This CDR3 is CASSLTGPPETQYF. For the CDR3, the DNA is TGTGCCAGCAGTTTGACCGGACCCCCAGAGACCCAGTACTTC.

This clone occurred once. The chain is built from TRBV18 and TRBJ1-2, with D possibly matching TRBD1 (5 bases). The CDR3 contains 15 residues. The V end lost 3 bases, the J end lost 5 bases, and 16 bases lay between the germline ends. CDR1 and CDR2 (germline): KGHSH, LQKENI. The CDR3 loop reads CASSPSQGSSYGYTF. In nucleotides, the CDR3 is TGTGCCAGCTCACCCTCTCAGGGTAGTTCATATGGCTACACCTTC.

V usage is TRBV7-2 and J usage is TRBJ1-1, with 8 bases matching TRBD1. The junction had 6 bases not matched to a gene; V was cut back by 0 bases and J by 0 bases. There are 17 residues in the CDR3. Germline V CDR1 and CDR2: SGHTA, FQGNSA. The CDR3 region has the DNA TGTGCCAGCAGCTTAGCGGGACAGGCCATCATGAACACTGAAGCTTTCTTT. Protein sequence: CASSLAGQAIMNTEAFF.

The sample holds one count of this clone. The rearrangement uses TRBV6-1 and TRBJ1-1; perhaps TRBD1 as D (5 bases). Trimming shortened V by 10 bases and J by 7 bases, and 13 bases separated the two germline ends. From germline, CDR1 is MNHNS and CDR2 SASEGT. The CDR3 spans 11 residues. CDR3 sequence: CATAGIGEAFF. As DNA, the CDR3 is TGTGCCACCGCAGGGATTGGTGAAGCTTTCTTT.

The CDR3 nucleotides are TGTGCCAGCAGTCGAGTCATGGGAGAGACCCAGTACTTC. This translates into CASSRVMGETQYF. The V call is TRBV6-1, the J call TRBJ2-5, with no clear D. The V gene lost 5 bases and the J gene lost 4 bases, with 11 bases spanning the gap. Germline loops: CDR1 MNHNS, CDR2 SASEGT. CDR3 length: 13 residues.

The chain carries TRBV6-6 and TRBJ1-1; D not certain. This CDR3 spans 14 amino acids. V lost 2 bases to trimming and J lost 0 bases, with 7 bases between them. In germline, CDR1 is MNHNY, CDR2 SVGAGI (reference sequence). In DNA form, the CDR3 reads TGTGCCAGCAGTTACGTTATCGTGAACACTGAAGCTTTCTTT. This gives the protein CASSYVIVNTEAFF.

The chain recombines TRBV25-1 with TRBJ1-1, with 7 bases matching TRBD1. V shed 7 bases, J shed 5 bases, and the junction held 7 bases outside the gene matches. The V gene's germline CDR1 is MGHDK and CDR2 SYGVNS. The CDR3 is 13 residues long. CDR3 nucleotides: TGTGCCAGCATCAACAGGGGTGGGACTGAAGCTTTCTTT. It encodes CASINRGGTEAFF.

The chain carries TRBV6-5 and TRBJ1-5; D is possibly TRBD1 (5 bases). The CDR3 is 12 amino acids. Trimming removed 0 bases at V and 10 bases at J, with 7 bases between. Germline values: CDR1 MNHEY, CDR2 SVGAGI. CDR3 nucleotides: TGTGCCAGCAGTTACTCTGGGGGACCCCAGCATTTT. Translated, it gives CASSYSGGPQHF.

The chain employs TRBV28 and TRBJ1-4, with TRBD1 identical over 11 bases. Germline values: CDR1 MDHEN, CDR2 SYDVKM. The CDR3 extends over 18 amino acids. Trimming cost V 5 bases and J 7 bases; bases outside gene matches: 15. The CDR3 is CASSPLGTGGIFGEKLFF. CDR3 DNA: TGTGCCAGCAGTCCCTTGGGGACAGGGGGAATCTTTGGTGAAAAACTGTTTTTT. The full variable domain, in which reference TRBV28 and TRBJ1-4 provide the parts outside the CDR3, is DVKVTQSSRYLVKRTGEKVFLECVQDMDHENMFWYRQDPGLGLRLIYFSYDVKMKEKGDIPEGYSVSREKKERFSLILESASTNQTSMYLCASSPLGTGGIFGEKLFFGSGTQLSVL.

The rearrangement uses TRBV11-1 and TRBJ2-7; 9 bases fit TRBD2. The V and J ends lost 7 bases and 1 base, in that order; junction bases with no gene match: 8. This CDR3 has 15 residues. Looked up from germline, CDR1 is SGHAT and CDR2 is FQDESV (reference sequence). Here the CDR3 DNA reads TGTGCCAGCACCCGTAGCGGGAGAGGTTCCTACGAGCAGTACTTC. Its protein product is CASTRSGRGSYEQYF.

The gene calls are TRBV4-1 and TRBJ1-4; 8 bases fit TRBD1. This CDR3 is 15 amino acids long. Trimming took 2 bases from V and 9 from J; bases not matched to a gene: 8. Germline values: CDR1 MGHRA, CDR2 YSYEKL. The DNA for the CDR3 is TGCGCCAGCAGCCAATTTTTGACAGGGGCCCAAAAACTGTTTTTT. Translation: CASSQFLTGAQKLFF.

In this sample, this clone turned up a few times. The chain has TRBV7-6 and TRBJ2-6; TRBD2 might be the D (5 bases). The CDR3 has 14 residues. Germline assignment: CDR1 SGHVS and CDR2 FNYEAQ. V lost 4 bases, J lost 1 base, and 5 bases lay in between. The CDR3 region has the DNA TGTGCCAGCAGCTCGGGGTCTGGGGCCAACGTCCTGACTTTC. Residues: CASSSGSGANVLTF.

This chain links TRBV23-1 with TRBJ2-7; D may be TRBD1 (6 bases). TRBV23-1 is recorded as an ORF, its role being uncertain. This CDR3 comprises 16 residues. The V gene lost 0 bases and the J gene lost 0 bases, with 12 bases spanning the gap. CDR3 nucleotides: TGCGCCAGCAGTCAATCTCTGGACAGCAACTCCTACGAGCAGTACTTC. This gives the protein CASSQSLDSNSYEQYF.

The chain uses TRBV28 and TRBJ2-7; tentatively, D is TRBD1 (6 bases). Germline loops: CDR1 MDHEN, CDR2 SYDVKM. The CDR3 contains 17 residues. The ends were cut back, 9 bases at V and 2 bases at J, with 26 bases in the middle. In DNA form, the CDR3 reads TGTGCCAGTACTGTCCTTACCGGCGCAGGGGATCCCTACGAGCAGTACTTC. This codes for CASTVLTGAGDPYEQYF.

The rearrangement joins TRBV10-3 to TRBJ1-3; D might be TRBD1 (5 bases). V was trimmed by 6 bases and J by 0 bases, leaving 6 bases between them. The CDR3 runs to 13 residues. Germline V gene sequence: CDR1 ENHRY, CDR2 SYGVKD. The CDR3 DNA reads TGTGCCATCAGAGACAGCTCTGGAAACACCATATATTTT. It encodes CAIRDSSGNTIYF.

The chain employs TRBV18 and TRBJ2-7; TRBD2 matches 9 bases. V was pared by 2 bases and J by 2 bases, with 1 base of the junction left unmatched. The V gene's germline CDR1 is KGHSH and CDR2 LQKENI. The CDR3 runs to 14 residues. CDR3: CASSPSSGTYEQYF. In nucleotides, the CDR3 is TGTGCCAGCTCACCATCTAGCGGGACCTACGAGCAGTACTTC. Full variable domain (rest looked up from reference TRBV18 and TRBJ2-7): NAGVMQNPRHLVRRRGQEARLRCSPMKGHSHVYWYRQLPEEGLKFMVYLQKENIIDESGMPKERFSAEFPKEGPSILRIQQVVRGDSAAYFCASSPSSGTYEQYFGPGTRLTVT.

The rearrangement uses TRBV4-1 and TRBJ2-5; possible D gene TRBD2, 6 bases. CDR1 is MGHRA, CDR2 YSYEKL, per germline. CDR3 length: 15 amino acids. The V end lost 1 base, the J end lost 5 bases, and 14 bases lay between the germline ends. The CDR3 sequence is CASSQAGDRTETQYF. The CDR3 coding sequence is TGCGCCAGCAGCCAAGCGGGGGACCGCACGGAGACCCAGTACTTC.

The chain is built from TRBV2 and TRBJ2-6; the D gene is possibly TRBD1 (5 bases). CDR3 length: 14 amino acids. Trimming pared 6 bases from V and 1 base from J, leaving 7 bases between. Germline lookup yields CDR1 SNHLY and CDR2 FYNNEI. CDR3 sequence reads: CASRRQSGANVLTF. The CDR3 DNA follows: TGTGCCAGCAGGAGACAGTCTGGGGCCAACGTCCTGACTTTC.

The CDR3 sequence is CASSPRAGGTDTQYF. Written as DNA, the CDR3 is TGTGCCAGTTCTCCTCGAGCGGGAGGCACAGATACGCAGTATTTT. The chain employs TRBV2 and TRBJ2-3, with 8 bases fitting TRBD2. V shed 9 bases, J shed 1 base, and the junction held 9 bases outside the gene matches. The germline V gene has CDR1 SNHLY and CDR2 FYNNEI. The CDR3 length is 15 residues.

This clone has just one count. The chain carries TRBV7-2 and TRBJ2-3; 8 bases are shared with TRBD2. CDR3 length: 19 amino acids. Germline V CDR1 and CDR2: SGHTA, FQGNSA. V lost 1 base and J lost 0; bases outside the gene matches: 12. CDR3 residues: CASSLVSGSGAPSTDTQYF. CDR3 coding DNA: TGTGCCAGCAGCTTAGTGAGTGGTAGCGGGGCCCCTAGCACAGATACGCAGTATTTT.

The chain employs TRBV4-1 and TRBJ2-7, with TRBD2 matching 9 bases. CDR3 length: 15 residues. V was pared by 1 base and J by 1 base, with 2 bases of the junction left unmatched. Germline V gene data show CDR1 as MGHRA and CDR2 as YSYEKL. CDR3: CASSQGLAVSYEQYF. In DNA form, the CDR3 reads TGCGCCAGCAGCCAAGGACTAGCGGTTTCCTACGAGCAGTACTTC.

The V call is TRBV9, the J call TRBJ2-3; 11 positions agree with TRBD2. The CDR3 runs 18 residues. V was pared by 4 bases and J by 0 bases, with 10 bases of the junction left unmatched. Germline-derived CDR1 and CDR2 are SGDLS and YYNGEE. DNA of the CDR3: TGTGCCAGCAGCCCGGGACTAGCGGAAGCCGCTAGCACAGATACGCAGTATTTT. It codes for CASSPGLAEAASTDTQYF. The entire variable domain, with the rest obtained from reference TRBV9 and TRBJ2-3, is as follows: DSGVTQTPKHLITATGQRVTLRCSPRSGDLSVYWYQQSLDQGLQFLIQYYNGEERAKGNILERFSAQQFPDLHSELNLSSLELGDSALYFCASSPGLAEAASTDTQYFGPGTRLTVL.

The CDR3 DNA reads TGTGCCAGCAGTGAAGAGGGAGGGGCTAACTATGGCTACACCTTC. It codes for CASSEEGGANYGYTF. V and J are TRBV2 and TRBJ1-2; tentatively, D is TRBD1 (5 bases). The ends were cut back, 1 base at V and 0 bases at J, with 9 bases in the middle. There are 15 residues in the CDR3. The germline gives CDR1 SNHLY, CDR2 FYNNEI.

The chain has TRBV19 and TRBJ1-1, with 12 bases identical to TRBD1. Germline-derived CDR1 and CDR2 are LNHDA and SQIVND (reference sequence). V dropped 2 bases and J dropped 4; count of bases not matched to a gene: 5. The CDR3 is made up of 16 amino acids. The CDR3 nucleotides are TGTGCCAGTAGTATACTAGAGGGACAGGGGGCCACTGAAGCTTTCTTT. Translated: CASSILEGQGATEAFF.

CDR3 residues: CAISGTDSANYGYTF. The CDR3 DNA reads TGTGCCATCAGCGGGACGGACTCTGCTAACTATGGCTACACCTTC. The chain uses TRBV10-3 and TRBJ1-2; D is possibly TRBD1 (5 bases). The CDR3 totals 15 residues. V was cut by 6 bases and J by 0 bases, with 14 bases left in between. CDR1 and CDR2 from the germline V gene are ENHRY and SYGVKD.